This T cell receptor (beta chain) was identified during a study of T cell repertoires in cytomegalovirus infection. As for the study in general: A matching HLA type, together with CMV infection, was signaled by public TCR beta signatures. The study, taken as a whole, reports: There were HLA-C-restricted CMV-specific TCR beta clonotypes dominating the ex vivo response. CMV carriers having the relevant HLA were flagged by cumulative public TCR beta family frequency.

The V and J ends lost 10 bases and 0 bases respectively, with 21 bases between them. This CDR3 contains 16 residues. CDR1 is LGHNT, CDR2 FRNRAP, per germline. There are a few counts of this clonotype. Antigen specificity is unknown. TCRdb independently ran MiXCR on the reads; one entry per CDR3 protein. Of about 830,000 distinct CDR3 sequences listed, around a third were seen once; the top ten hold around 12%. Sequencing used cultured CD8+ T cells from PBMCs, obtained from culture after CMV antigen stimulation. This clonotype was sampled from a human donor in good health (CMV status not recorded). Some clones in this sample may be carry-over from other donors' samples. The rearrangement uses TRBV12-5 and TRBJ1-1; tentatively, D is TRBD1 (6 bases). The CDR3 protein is CAIYDTGRPMNTEAFF. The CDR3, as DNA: TGTGCTATTTACGACACAGGGAGACCTATGAACACTGAAGCTTTCTTT.